Following are 8 T cell receptor beta chains from one sample sequenced in a study of preoperative IRX-2 immunotherapy in early breast cancer. Produced via immunoSEQ multiplex PCR; TCRdb's table is partial and in-frame only. In the table there are some 59,000 clones, roughly 94% of which are singletons. Treatment noted: preoperative locoregional IRX-2 cytokine immunotherapy. This sample was taken from a patient treated with IRX-2 immunotherapy. Receptors originate from a human donor with breast cancer.

CDR3 nucleotides: TGCGCCAGCAGTGTAGGGGGAGCAACTAATGAAAAACTGTTTTTT. It yields the protein CASSVGGATNEKLFF. The gene calls are TRBV10-2 and TRBJ1-4, with D tentatively TRBD1 (6 bases). Germline CDR1 and CDR2: WSHSY and SAAADI. The CDR3 totals 15 residues. V lost 4 bases to trimming and J lost 0 bases, with 9 bases between them.

This chain links TRBV5-1 with TRBJ2-1, with 10 bases aligning to TRBD1. Germline CDR1 is SGHRS and CDR2 is YFSETQ. The CDR3 runs 16 residues. V shed 1 base and J 6 bases; nucleotides not matched to a gene: 7. The CDR3 nucleotides read TGCGCCAGCAGCTTGACTGGGGACAGGGGTTCCAATGAGCAGTTCTTC. Translated: CASSLTGDRGSNEQFF.

The genes are TRBV19 and TRBJ1-5; 9 positions match TRBD1. CDR3 length: 16 residues. Germline-derived CDR1 and CDR2 are LNHDA and SQIVND (reference sequence). V dropped 4 bases and J dropped 0; count of bases not matched to a gene: 4. CDR3 bases: TGTGCCAGTAGTACCGGGACAGGGTATAGCAATCAGCCCCAGCATTTT. Protein: CASSTGTGYSNQPQHF.

The chain carries TRBV19 and TRBJ2-2; 7 positions match TRBD2. V shed 2 bases, J shed 4 bases, and the junction held 7 bases outside the gene matches. Germline V lookup: CDR1 LNHDA, CDR2 SQIVND (reference sequence). The CDR3 has 16 residues. The DNA for the CDR3 is TGTGCCAGTAGTATACTCCATTCGGGGGGCACCGGGGAGCTGTTTTTT. Its protein product is CASSILHSGGTGELFF.

The rearrangement uses TRBV7-3 and TRBJ1-1, with TRBD1 identical over 7 bases. V shed 3 bases, J shed 3 bases, and the junction held 4 bases outside the gene matches. The CDR3 spans 14 residues. Germline V gene sequence: CDR1 SGHTA, CDR2 FQGTGA. The CDR3 sequence: CASSLTGRDTEAFF. The DNA for the CDR3 is TGTGCCAGCAGCTTGACAGGGAGGGACACTGAAGCTTTCTTT.

The chain recombines TRBV2 with TRBJ1-4; D remains ambiguous. Trimming removed 7 bases from V and 8 bases from J, with 8 bases in between. The CDR3 is made up of 11 amino acids. Germline assignment: CDR1 SNHLY and CDR2 FYNNEI. The CDR3 is CASTAWEKLFF. The CDR3 nucleotides read TGTGCCAGCACGGCCTGGGAAAAACTGTTTTTT.

The J gene is TRBJ2-3, the V gene TRBV10-2; TRBD1 matches at 7 bases. The V gene end was trimmed by 5 bases and the J gene end by 2 bases; junction bases not matched to a gene: 13. Germline V gene data show CDR1 as WSHSY and CDR2 as SAAADI. The CDR3 totals 17 residues. CDR3 DNA sequence: TGCGCCAGCAGTAGGATGACCGGGACAGTAAACACAGATACGCAGTATTTT. This encodes CASSRMTGTVNTDTQYF.

The chain has TRBV5-1 and TRBJ2-3; TRBD2 agrees at 8 bases. The CDR3 runs to 17 residues. V lost 0 bases to trimming and J lost 2 bases; unmatched junction nucleotides: 8. Germline loops: CDR1 SGHRS, CDR2 YFSETQ. The DNA for the CDR3 is TGCGCCAGCAGCTTGGCCGACCTAGCGGGTTCCACAGATACGCAGTATTTT. It codes for CASSLADLAGSTDTQYF.